These T cell receptor beta chains were read from a single sample in a study of molecular identifiers for immune sequencing clone quantification. TCRdb analysed the PCR reads with MiXCR anew, one entry per CDR3 protein. The sample gives fewer than 350,000 distinct CDR3 sequences, roughly 23% of which show up once; about 0.74% is in the top ten. The source material was naive CD8+ T cells from blood, with Jurkat cell RNA spiked in. The source is a human donor in good health. Some libraries in this study had Jurkat cell RNA spiked in. Each CDR3 is given with its conserved first and last residue. The D gene is left open where the match is weak. Rows may omit the clone size; those that give it use once, few, many or a size class.

clone size | J gene | D gene | V gene | CDR3 DNA | CDR3 protein
few | TRBJ2-5 | NA | TRBV6-5 | TGTGCCAGCAGTTACTCGGTGGGCTCCCAAGAGACCCAGTACTTC | CASSYSVGSQETQYF
NA | TRBJ1-5 | NA | TRBV6-2/TRBV6-3 | TGTGCCAGCAGTTACTCCCGAGTTCATCAGCCCCAGCATTTT | CASSYSRVHQPQHF
many | TRBJ2-3 | NA | TRBV6-5 | TGTGCCAGCAGTTCCTTTGGAGATACGCAGTATTTT | CASSSFGDTQYF
NA | TRBJ2-7 | NA | TRBV6-2/TRBV6-3 | TGTGCCAGCACCCCCCGAGGGGCGACCTACGAGCAGTACTTC | CASTPRGATYEQYF
NA | TRBJ2-1 | NA | TRBV4-3 | TGCGCCAGCAGCCAAGCTCGGAGGGTCGCGTCCTACAATGGGCAGTTCTTC | CASSQARRVASYNGQFF
many | TRBJ1-3 | NA | TRBV6-5 | TGTGCCAGCAGTTACTCGACCGTGGGACGAGCCGAATCCACCATATATTTT | CASSYSTVGRAESTIYF
many | TRBJ2-7 | NA | TRBV11-2 | TGTGCCAGCAGCTTAGATCCGACGGGACCTGAGCAGTACTTC | CASSLDPTGPEQYF
few | TRBJ1-4 | TRBD1 | TRBV29-1 | TGCAGCGTGGGAGGACAGGCTAATGAAAAACTGTTTTTT | CSVGGQANEKLFF
NA | TRBJ2-1 | NA | TRBV4-3 | TGCGCCAGCAGCCAGCGACAGGAGTGGATCTTC | CASSQRQEWIF
many | TRBJ2-7 | NA | TRBV6-5 | TGTGCCAGCAGTAACAGCTACGAGCAGTACTTC | CASSNSYEQYF
many | TRBJ2-2 | NA | TRBV15 | TGTGCCACCAGCTCCTGGACCTGGCCGGGGGAGCTGTTTTTT | CATSSWTWPGELFF
many | TRBJ2-3 | TRBD2 | TRBV29-1 | TGCAGCGTTGAGCTCCCTAGCGGGGGAGGCACAGATACGCAGTATTTT | CSVELPSGGGTDTQYF
NA | TRBJ1-5 | TRBD1 | TRBV24-1 | TGTGCCACCAGCTTACAGGGGGCGACCCAGCCCCAGCATTTT | CATSLQGATQPQHF
NA | TRBJ2-5 | NA | TRBV12-3/TRBV12-4 | TGTGCCAGCAGATTCTCTGGCGGCCAAGAGACCCAGTACTTC | CASRFSGGQETQYF
NA | TRBJ2-3 | NA | TRBV27 | TGTACCAGCAGTTTATTTGACCCCCGGAGTGCAACCACAGATACGCAGTATTTT | CTSSLFDPRSATTDTQYF
few | TRBJ2-5 | NA | TRBV6-6 | TGTGCCAGCACCGCACCCCAAGAGACCCAGTACTTC | CASTAPQETQYF
many | TRBJ2-3 | NA | TRBV28 | TGTGCCAGCAGGGCCGGTGCAGATACGCAGTATTTT | CASRAGADTQYF
NA | TRBJ1-1 | NA | TRBV6-2/TRBV6-3 | TGTGCCAGCAGTTCTTTCTCGACCGGACGGACCAACACTGAAGCTTTCTTT | CASSSFSTGRTNTEAFF
many | TRBJ2-7 | NA | TRBV29-1 | TGCAGCGTTGAGGAGGGGACCTACGAGCAGTACTTC | CSVEEGTYEQYF
many | TRBJ2-3 | TRBD2 | TRBV29-1 | TGCAGCGGAGGGACTAGCGGGAGAACAGATACGCAGTATTTT | CSGGTSGRTDTQYF
many | TRBJ2-3 | TRBD2 | TRBV7-2 | TGTGCCAGCAGCCGATCCGGGACTAGCGGGACTACAGATACGCAGTATTTT | CASSRSGTSGTTDTQYF
NA | TRBJ2-1 | TRBD2 | TRBV6-6 | TGTGCCAGCGGCCTAGCGGGAATTAATGAGCAGTTCTTC | CASGLAGINEQFF
NA | TRBJ2-3 | NA | TRBV12-3/TRBV12-4 | TGTGCCTGCACCCCGGTGGGACCTGGCACAGATACGCAGTATTTT | CACTPVGPGTDTQYF
few | TRBJ2-3 | TRBD2 | TRBV13 | TGTGCCAGCAGCCTACTGTTCGTTAGCGGGAAATCAGATACGCAGTATTTT | CASSLLFVSGKSDTQYF
many | TRBJ1-2 | NA | TRBV30 | TGTGCCTGGAGTGTCGCTAACTATGGCTACACCTTC | CAWSVANYGYTF
NA | TRBJ2-7 | NA | TRBV30 | TGTGCCTGGCGAAGACTAGCCTACGAGCAGTACTTC | CAWRRLAYEQYF
many | TRBJ1-1 | NA | TRBV19 | TGTGCCAGCTCCGTTTTGGGGGTCGTCGCTGAAGCTTTCTTT | CASSVLGVVAEAFF
many | TRBJ2-1 | TRBD2 | TRBV4-1 | TGCGCCAGCAGTCTAAGCGGGGCGCCGAATGAGCAGTTCTTC | CASSLSGAPNEQFF
many | TRBJ2-5 | NA | TRBV7-2 | TGTGCCAGCAGCCGCGCCGGGTCCAGCGTGGAGACCCAGTACTTC | CASSRAGSSVETQYF
NA | TRBJ2-1 | NA | TRBV11-2 | TGTGCCAGCAGCTTGGGCTCAATCGCATACAATGAGCAGTTCTTC | CASSLGSIAYNEQFF
few | TRBJ1-2 | NA | TRBV19 | TGTGCCAGTAAATCAGGGGTAATATTTGGCTACACCTTC | CASKSGVIFGYTF
NA | TRBJ2-7 | TRBD2 | TRBV14 | TGTGCCAGCAGCCAACTCCTAGCGGGCGGGCCTCCCGCGCAGTACTTC | CASSQLLAGGPPAQYF
NA | TRBJ2-1 | TRBD2 | TRBV27 | TGTGCCAGCAGTTTGGCCAGCGGGAGTTCCTACAATGAGCAGTTCTTC | CASSLASGSSYNEQFF
NA | TRBJ2-5 | NA | TRBV28 | TGTGCCAGCAGCGTTAGTTGGGGGAAAGAGACCCAGTACTTC | CASSVSWGKETQYF
many | TRBJ2-7 | NA | TRBV28 | TGTGCCAGCAGGGAATTTAGGACTCGGGAGCAGTACTTC | CASREFRTREQYF
NA | TRBJ2-3 | NA | TRBV11-2 | TGTGCCAGCAGCTCCTCCTTATCAGATACGCAGTATTTT | CASSSSLSDTQYF
many | TRBJ2-7 | TRBD2 | TRBV20-1 | TGCAGTGCTCCATCCCCCGGGACTATCTACGAGCAGTACTTC | CSAPSPGTIYEQYF
few | TRBJ2-1 | NA | TRBV6-6 | TGTGCCAGCAGTAACCCCACTAGGCCTGGTTACAATGAGCAGTTCTTC | CASSNPTRPGYNEQFF
NA | TRBJ1-1 | NA | TRBV10-3 | TGTGCCATCAGTGACATGGGCGGCACTGAAGCTTTCTTT | CAISDMGGTEAFF
NA | TRBJ1-1 | TRBD1 | TRBV12-5 | TGTGCTAGTGGTTTGGCAGGGGGCTTTAACACTGAAGCTTTCTTT | CASGLAGGFNTEAFF
NA | TRBJ2-7 | TRBD2 | TRBV15 | TGTGCCACCAGCATGTCGGGAGGGATCTCCTACGAGCAGTACTTC | CATSMSGGISYEQYF
many | TRBJ2-1 | NA | TRBV11-2 | TGTGCCAGCAGTTTCGACAATGAGCAGTTCTTC | CASSFDNEQFF
NA | TRBJ2-7 | NA | TRBV30 | TGTGCCTGGAGTGGACTGGGGGGCCTGTTGGACGAGCAGTACTTC | CAWSGLGGLLDEQYF
NA | TRBJ2-3 | NA | TRBV7-9 | TGTGCCAGCAGCTTTACTACCATGGGCACAGATACGCAGTATTTT | CASSFTTMGTDTQYF
NA | TRBJ2-5 | TRBD2 | TRBV7-9 | TGTGCCAGCAGCCCGTTGACTAGCGGGACAGAGACCCAGTACTTC | CASSPLTSGTETQYF
few | TRBJ2-2 | NA | TRBV2 | TGTGCCAGCAGTCGGGAAGCAAGTTCTGCGAACACCGGGGAGCTGTTTTTT | CASSREASSANTGELFF
many | TRBJ2-3 | TRBD1 | TRBV29-1 | TGCAGCGTTGAAGTTGCAGGGGGTTATACGCAGTATTTT | CSVEVAGGYTQYF
few | TRBJ2-7 | NA | TRBV27 | TGTGCCAGCAGTTTTGGGGTGACCTACGAGCAGTACTTC | CASSFGVTYEQYF
many | TRBJ2-3 | NA | TRBV30 | TGTGCCTGGAGTTGGAACCCCCCAGATACGCAGTATTTT | CAWSWNPPDTQYF
NA | TRBJ2-1 | TRBD2 | TRBV29-1 | TGCAGCGTGGACGGGACTAGCGGGAGTTTGCGTAATGAGCAGTTCTTC | CSVDGTSGSLRNEQFF
many | TRBJ2-7 | TRBD1 | TRBV20-1 | TGCAGTGCTAGAGAGGGGACAGGCCTTTCCTACGAGCAGTACTTC | CSAREGTGLSYEQYF
NA | TRBJ1-5 | TRBD1 | TRBV19 | TGTGCCAGTAGTATAGGGACAGGGAAACAGCCCCAGCATTTT | CASSIGTGKQPQHF
many | TRBJ2-1 | NA | TRBV28 | TGTGCCAGCAGCTCAGACACGGTAGCCTACAATGAGCAGTTCTTC | CASSSDTVAYNEQFF
NA | TRBJ2-5 | TRBD2 | TRBV14 | TGTGCCAGCAGCCAAATAAATTTACCGGGAGGGTACCAAGAGACCCAGTACTTC | CASSQINLPGGYQETQYF
NA | TRBJ2-3 | NA | TRBV29-1 | TGCAGCGCCGAGGGGTGTATGGCAGATCCGCAGTATTTT | CSAEGCMADPQYF
few | TRBJ2-3 | TRBD2 | TRBV7-6 | TGTGCCAGCATTCGATATAGCGGGAAAGCAGATACGCAGTATTTT | CASIRYSGKADTQYF
few | TRBJ1-4 | NA | TRBV28 | TGTGCCAGCAGTTTTTTATTTGGGGAGGATGAAAAACTGTTTTTT | CASSFLFGEDEKLFF
NA | TRBJ2-1 | NA | TRBV30 | TGTGCCTGGAGTGACAAGAATGAAAATGAGCAGTTCTTC | CAWSDKNENEQFF
many | TRBJ2-3 | NA | TRBV5-1 | TGCGCCAGCAGACTAGGACAGAACACAGATACGCAGTATTTT | CASRLGQNTDTQYF